The sequence of this T cell receptor (beta chain) was determined in a study of cytomegalovirus exposure and HLA in healthy donors. Primers: 60 Vbeta forward and 13 Jbeta reverse. Generated by immunoSEQ multiplex PCR, the TCRdb table keeps only in-frame clones and is missing some. The sample features 65,000 to 95,000 clones, with around 7% in its top ten. Trimming pared 3 bases from V and 6 bases from J, leaving 6 bases between. The CDR3 runs to 12 residues. CDR1 and CDR2 from the germline V gene are MDHEN and SYDVKM. The source is a female donor in good health and CMV-seropositive. This chain uses TRBV28 with TRBJ2-1; no reliable D call. Material for sequencing was PBMCs. CDR3 sequence reads: CASSFRFNEQFF. As DNA, the CDR3 is TGTGCCAGCAGTTTCAGATTCAATGAGCAGTTCTTC.